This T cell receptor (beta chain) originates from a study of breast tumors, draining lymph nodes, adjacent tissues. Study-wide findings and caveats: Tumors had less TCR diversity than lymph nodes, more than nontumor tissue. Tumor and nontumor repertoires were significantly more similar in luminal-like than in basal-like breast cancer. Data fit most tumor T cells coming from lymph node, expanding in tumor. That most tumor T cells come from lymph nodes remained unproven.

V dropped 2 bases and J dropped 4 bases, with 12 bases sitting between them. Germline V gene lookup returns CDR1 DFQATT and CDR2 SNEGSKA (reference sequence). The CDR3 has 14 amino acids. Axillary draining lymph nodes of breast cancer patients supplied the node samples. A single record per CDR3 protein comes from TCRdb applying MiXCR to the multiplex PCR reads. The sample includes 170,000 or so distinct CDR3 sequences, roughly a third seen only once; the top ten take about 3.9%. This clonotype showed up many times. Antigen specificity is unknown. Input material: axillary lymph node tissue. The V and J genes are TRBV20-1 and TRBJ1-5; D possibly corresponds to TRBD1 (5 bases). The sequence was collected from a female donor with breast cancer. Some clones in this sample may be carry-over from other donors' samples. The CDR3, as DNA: TGCAGTGCTAGAAGGGGAGGGGCTAATCAGCCCCAGCATTTT. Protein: CSARRGGANQPQHF.